A selection of T cell receptor beta chains follows, all from one sample in a study of T cell repertoires in aging, cancer and after chemotherapy. MiXCR, run by TCRdb on the multiplex PCR reads, gives a single entry per CDR3 protein. The sample has about 6,000 distinct CDR3 sequences, around a quarter seen once; the top ten hold approximately 9.7%. Sequences were obtained from blood. The receptors derive from a human donor in good health. The CDR3 runs from the conserved cysteine through the conserved F or W. D genes are given only for firm matches. Clone size is not always given. Where it is, it says once, few, many or a class for expanded clones.

NA	TRBV7-6	TRBJ1-1	few	TGTGCCAGCAGCTTACTTCCGACAGGCGAAGCTTTCTTT	CASSLLPTGEAFF
TRBD2	TRBV4-3	TRBJ2-3	NA	TGCGCCAGCAGCCAAGAAGTAGGGACTAGCGGGGGCACCTCTAGCACAGATACGCAGTATTTT	CASSQEVGTSGGTSSTDTQYF
NA	TRBV2	TRBJ2-7	NA	TGTGCCAGCAGGGGGGCTCGGGGTTCATTCTCCTACGAGCAGTACTTC	CASRGARGSFSYEQYF
NA	TRBV7-6	TRBJ2-3	medium-sized	TGTGCCAGCAGCTTAGGATCGGCATTTAGCACAGATACGCAGTATTTT	CASSLGSAFSTDTQYF
TRBD1	TRBV6-5	TRBJ2-2	medium-sized	TGTGCCAGCAGTTACAACCCAGGGACAGGGGGCATTTCCGGGGAGCTGTTTTTT	CASSYNPGTGGISGELFF
NA	TRBV12-3/TRBV12-4	TRBJ2-2	medium-sized	TGTGCCAGCAGTTCACAGGGGAACACCGGGGAGCTGTTTTTT	CASSSQGNTGELFF
NA	TRBV7-3	TRBJ2-1	many	TGTGCCAGCAGCTTAAGGCCCGGGAACAATGAGCAGTTCTTC	CASSLRPGNNEQFF
NA	TRBV6-5	TRBJ1-3	medium-sized	TGCGCCAGCAGTTCACAGAAGTTTGGAAACACCATATATTTT	CASSSQKFGNTIYF
TRBD1	TRBV7-6	TRBJ1-1	medium-sized	TGTGCCAGCACCCTCGGACAGGGGTTCGACACTGAAGCTTTCTTT	CASTLGQGFDTEAFF
NA	TRBV12-3/TRBV12-4	TRBJ1-5	few	TGTGCCAGCAGTTTAGGAATGGTAAACCAGCCCCAGCATTTT	CASSLGMVNQPQHF
NA	TRBV7-3	TRBJ2-6	medium-sized	TGTGCCAGCAGCAAAACAGGGTCTGGGGCCAACGTCCTGACTTTC	CASSKTGSGANVLTF
NA	TRBV19	TRBJ1-6	medium-sized	TGTGCCAGCTCGTCGGGGCTGTCACCCCTCCACTTT	CASSSGLSPLHF
NA	TRBV28	TRBJ2-7	medium-sized	TGTGCCAGCAGTTTACCCGCACCCAATTACGAGCAGTACTTC	CASSLPAPNYEQYF
TRBD1	TRBV20-1	TRBJ2-5	NA	TGCAGTGCCCCGGGGACAGTGGAGACCCAGTACTTC	CSAPGTVETQYF
TRBD2	TRBV7-3	TRBJ2-3	medium-sized	TGTGCCAGCAGCTCTTGGACTAGCGGGGATGATACGCAGTATTTT	CASSSWTSGDDTQYF
NA	TRBV29-1	TRBJ2-1	NA	TGCAGCGTTGACCAGGGAAGGTCCTACAATGAGCAGTTCTTC	CSVDQGRSYNEQFF
NA	TRBV5-5	TRBJ2-6	few	TGTGCCAGCAGCTTGGAAAACAGGGCCGGGGCCAACGTCCTGACTTTC	CASSLENRAGANVLTF
TRBD1	TRBV5-6	TRBJ1-2	medium-sized	TGTGCCAGCAGCTTGGACAGGGGGGACTATGGCTACACCTTC	CASSLDRGDYGYTF
NA	TRBV6-6	TRBJ2-5	medium-sized	TGTGCCAGCAGTTACAGCCGCCGATACCAAGAGACCCAGTACTTC	CASSYSRRYQETQYF
NA	TRBV2	TRBJ1-1	NA	TGTGCCAGCAGTGTAGCCCGGATGAACACTGAAGCTTTCTTT	CASSVARMNTEAFF
NA	TRBV2	TRBJ1-6	NA	TGTGCCAGCAGTGAAGCTAAGGGTCTTACTTCACCCCTCCACTTT	CASSEAKGLTSPLHF
NA	TRBV2	TRBJ1-4	few	TGTGCCAGCAGCGACTACCCTCTAAGACAGAATGAAAAACTGTTTTTT	CASSDYPLRQNEKLFF
NA	TRBV5-4	TRBJ1-3	medium-sized	TGTGCCAGCAGCTTCGGGGCCACCATATATTTT	CASSFGATIYF
TRBD1	TRBV11-2	TRBJ1-6	NA	TGTGCCAGCAGCTTAGGGGGACAGGGTGATTCACCCCTCCACTTT	CASSLGGQGDSPLHF
NA	TRBV5-1	TRBJ1-4	many	TGCGCCAGCAGCTTGAACGGGGGGGACGAAAAACTGTTTTTT	CASSLNGGDEKLFF
NA	TRBV5-1	TRBJ1-2	few	TGCGCCAGCAGCCTGGCCCCAGAGAACTATGGCTACACCTTC	CASSLAPENYGYTF